This T cell receptor beta chain comes out of a study of T-cell memory formation after mild COVID-19. This clonotype was observed at least ten times. V was trimmed by 3 bases and J by 3 bases, leaving 9 bases between them. This CDR3 is built from 13 residues. Amplification by 5'RACE using constant-segment primers produced TCR alpha and TCR beta cDNA libraries that carried sample barcodes and UMIs. TCRdb processed the 5' RACE reads anew with MiXCR; each CDR3 protein has one entry. The table lists tens of thousands of distinct CDR3 sequences, 15% to 20% of them singletons. Sample: PBMCs or a T cell subset sorted from them (not recorded which). The receptor's source is an adult woman who had mild COVID-19 (a few samples of this study predate the infection). Cell type and time point are not known. The chain employs TRBV12-3 or TRBV12-4 and TRBJ2-7, with a weak D call TRBD1 (6 bases). In DNA, the CDR3 is TGTGCCAGCAGTTTGCAGGGGCACTACGAGCAGTACTTC. This codes for CASSLQGHYEQYF.